This T cell receptor beta chain was profiled in a study of cytomegalovirus exposure and HLA in healthy donors. It was with 60 Vbeta and 13 Jbeta primers that the PCR ran. TCRdb's table, derived via immunoSEQ multiplex PCR, lists solely in-frame clones and lacks some. The repertoire has some 170,000 clones, 80% of them found once; the top ten carry under 6%. Trimming stripped 4 bases from V and 3 bases from J, with 21 bases between. Germline lookup yields CDR1 SGDLS and CDR2 YYNGEE. The CDR3 has 17 residues. This clone has a single count. Its antigen remains unknown. Study-level findings and limits: At a 0.05 false discovery rate, a later analysis found 16,951 TCR beta sequences to be associated with HLA alleles. In an earlier analysis, productive rearrangement rates for most beta V segments clustered near 87% or 30%. When the data were analyzed later, several of the most significant clusters appeared to be linked to common viral pathogens.

The chain links TRBV9 to TRBJ2-3; D perhaps matches TRBD2 (7 bases). The sequenced sample was PBMCs. This TCR was recovered from a man aged 25 to 40 in good health and CMV-seronegative. DNA of the CDR3: TGTGCCAGCAGCTTGTGGGAGGGAGGGGGTGGGACAGATACGCAGTATTTT. Amino acid sequence: CASSLWEGGGGTDTQYF.